This T cell receptor (beta chain) was retrieved from a study of beta chain features in type 1 diabetes. The overall study: No patient-donor differences in age, gender, total cells or subset yield.

As every portion of the isolated RNA was reverse transcribed, the sequencing read expressed TCRB transcripts. Assay: immunoSEQ multiplex PCR; the TCRdb copy retains only in-frame clones and omits some. The data hold under 300,000 clones, with roughly 10% observed a single time. Only a few counts were recorded for this clone. Its antigen is unidentified. Overall study results and limits: The study found moderately but significantly shorter TCRB CDR3s in all four CD4+ subsets of Type 1 diabetes patients.

Germline V CDR1 and CDR2: KGHSH, LQKENI. The junction had 15 bases not matched to a gene; V was cut back by 3 bases and J by 6 bases. CDR3 length equals 17 residues. The sequence came from a man aged 25 to 45 with type 1 diabetes. The rearrangement joins TRBV18 to TRBJ2-7, with 9 bases lining up with TRBD1. The sample taken for sequencing was naive CD4+ T cells from blood. This CDR3 is CASSPGLSGTGIGEQYF. As DNA, the CDR3 is TGTGCCAGCTCACCCGGGCTATCCGGGACAGGGATAGGCGAGCAGTACTTC.